A single sample gave rise to the 4 T cell receptor beta chains below, sequenced in a study of blood T cell repertoires in COVID-19. Only in-frame clones appear in the TCRdb table, and some are missing; sequencing was by immunoSEQ multiplex PCR. This repertoire shows 55,000 or so clones, roughly nine tenths found once; its top ten account for approximately 6.2%. The sequencing input was peripheral blood. Receptors originate from a man aged 35 to 55 with acute or convalescent COVID-19.

The chain is built from TRBV28 and TRBJ1-1; 7 bases fit TRBD1. Germline-derived CDR1 and CDR2 are MDHEN and SYDVKM. The CDR3 sequence is 13 residues long. The V gene end was trimmed by 6 bases and the J gene end by 1 base; junction bases not matched to a gene: 2. CDR3 in amino acids: CASRRQGNTEAFF. DNA for the CDR3: TGTGCCAGCAGGAGACAGGGGAACACTGAAGCTTTCTTT.

Written as DNA, the CDR3 is TGTGCCAGCAGCCAAGCCGGGACTAGCGGGAAAGAGCAGTTCTTC. Protein product: CASSQAGTSGKEQFF. The chain couples TRBV3-1 (or the pseudogene TRBV3-2) to TRBJ2-1; 13 positions agree with TRBD2. V shed 1 base and J 10 bases; nucleotides not matched to a gene: 4. The CDR3 length is 15 residues. Germline V gene data show CDR1 as LGHDT and CDR2 as YNNKEL (reference sequence).

V and J are TRBV5-4 and TRBJ1-4; a weak D match, TRBD1 (6 bases). Trimming removed 5 bases from V and 9 bases from J, with 17 bases in between. The CDR3 has 14 residues. Germline assignment: CDR1 SGHNT and CDR2 YYREEE (reference sequence). The CDR3 here is CASSPNGTPKKLFF. CDR3 sequence (DNA): TGTGCCAGCAGTCCGAACGGGACACCCAAAAAACTGTTTTTT.

V is TRBV11-3 and J is TRBJ1-3; D perhaps matches TRBD1 (6 bases). Trimming shortened V by 4 bases and J by 0 bases, and 13 bases separated the two germline ends. The germline gives CDR1 SGHNT, CDR2 YENEEA. The CDR3 covers 16 residues. This CDR3 reads CASSSLLGASGNTIYF. In DNA, the CDR3 is TGTGCCAGCAGCTCCCTCCTGGGGGCCTCTGGAAACACCATATATTTT. The variable domain in full, with the rest retrieved from reference TRBV11-3 and TRBJ1-3, is EAGVVQSPRYKIIEKKQPVAFWCNPISGHNTLYWYLQNLGQGPELLIRYENEEAVDDSQLPKDRFSAERLKGVDSTLKIQPAELGDSAVYLCASSSLLGASGNTIYFGEGSWLTVV.